Below, one T cell receptor beta chain is given with its context. Its specificity is unknown. These data originate in a study of cytomegalovirus exposure and HLA in healthy donors. Study conclusions and caveats: Per published reports, the classifier diagnosed cytomegalovirus status with high specificity and sensitivity. Researchers catalogued 164 TCR beta chains as cytomegalovirus-associated. According to a subsequent analysis, TCR clusters identified in the first cohort showed a tendency to co-occur across the roughly 110 validation repertoires.

The CDR3 runs 13 residues. Per the germline V gene, CDR1 is SGHDN and CDR2 is FVKESK. Trimming left V 7 bases short and J 4 bases short, with 13 bases between. Repertoires were generated with immunoSEQ multiplex PCR, while TCRdb's copy carries only in-frame clones and drops some. The data show about 98,000 clones, roughly nine tenths seen once. The sequenced material came from PBMCs. The clonotype originates from a man aged 18 to 29 in good health and CMV-seropositive. The rearrangement links TRBV14 to TRBJ1-1; possibly TRBD1 for D (6 bases). The CDR3, as DNA: TGTGCCAGCACCAGGGGCCGAGGCACTGAAGCTTTCTTT. This gives the protein CASTRGRGTEAFF. Using reference TRBV14 and TRBJ1-1 for the parts outside the CDR3, the full variable domain is EAGVTQFPSHSVIEKGQTVTLRCDPISGHDNLYWYRRVMGKEIKFLLHFVKESKQDESGMPNNRFLAERTGGTYSTLKVQPAELEDSGVYFCASTRGRGTEAFFGQGTRLTVV.